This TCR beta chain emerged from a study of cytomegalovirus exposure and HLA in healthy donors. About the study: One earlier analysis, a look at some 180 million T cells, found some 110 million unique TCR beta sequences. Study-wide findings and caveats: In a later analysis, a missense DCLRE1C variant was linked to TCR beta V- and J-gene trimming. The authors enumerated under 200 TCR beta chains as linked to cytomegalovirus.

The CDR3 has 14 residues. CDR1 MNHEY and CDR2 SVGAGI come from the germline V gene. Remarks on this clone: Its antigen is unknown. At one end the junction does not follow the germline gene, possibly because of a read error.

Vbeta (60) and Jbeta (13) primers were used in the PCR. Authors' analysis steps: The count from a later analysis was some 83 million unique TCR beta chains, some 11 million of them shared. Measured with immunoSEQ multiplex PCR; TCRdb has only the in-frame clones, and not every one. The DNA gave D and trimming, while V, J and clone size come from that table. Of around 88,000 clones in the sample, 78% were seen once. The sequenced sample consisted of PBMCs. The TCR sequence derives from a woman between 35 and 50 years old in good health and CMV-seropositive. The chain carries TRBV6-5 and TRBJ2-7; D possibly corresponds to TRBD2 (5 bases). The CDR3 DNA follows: TGTGCCAGCAGTTACTCGGGAGACTCCTACGAGCGGTACTTC. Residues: CASSYSGDSYERYF.